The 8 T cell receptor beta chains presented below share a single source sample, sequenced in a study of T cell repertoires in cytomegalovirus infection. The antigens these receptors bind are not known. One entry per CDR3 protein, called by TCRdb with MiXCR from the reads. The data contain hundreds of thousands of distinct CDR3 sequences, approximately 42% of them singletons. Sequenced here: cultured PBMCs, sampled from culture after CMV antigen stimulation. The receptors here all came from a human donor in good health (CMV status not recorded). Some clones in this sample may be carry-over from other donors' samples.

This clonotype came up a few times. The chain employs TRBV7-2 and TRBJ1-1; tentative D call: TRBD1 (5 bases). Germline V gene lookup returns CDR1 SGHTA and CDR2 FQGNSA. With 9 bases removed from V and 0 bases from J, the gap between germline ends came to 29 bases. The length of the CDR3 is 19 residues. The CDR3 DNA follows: TGTGCCAGACCCCCCGAGAATGGGGCCGCCCCGCCGATGAACACTGAAGCTTTCTTT. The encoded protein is CARPPENGAAPPMNTEAFF.

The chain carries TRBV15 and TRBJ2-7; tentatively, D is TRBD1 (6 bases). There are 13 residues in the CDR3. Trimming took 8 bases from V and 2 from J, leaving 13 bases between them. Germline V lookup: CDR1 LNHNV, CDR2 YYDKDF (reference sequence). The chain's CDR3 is CATAAAGAYEQYF. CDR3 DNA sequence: TGTGCCACCGCCGCGGCAGGGGCCTACGAGCAGTACTTC.

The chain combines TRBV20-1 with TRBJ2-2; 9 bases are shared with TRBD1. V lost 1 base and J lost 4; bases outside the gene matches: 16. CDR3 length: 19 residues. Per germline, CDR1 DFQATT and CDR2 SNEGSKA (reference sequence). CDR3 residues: CSARGGGGTGLIFTGELFF. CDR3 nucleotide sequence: TGCAGTGCTAGAGGCGGGGGTGGGACAGGGTTAATTTTCACCGGGGAGCTGTTTTTT.

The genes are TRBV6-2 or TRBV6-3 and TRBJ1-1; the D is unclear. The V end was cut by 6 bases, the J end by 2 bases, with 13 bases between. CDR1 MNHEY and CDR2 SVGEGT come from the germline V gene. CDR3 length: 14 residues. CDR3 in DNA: TGTGCCAGCAGCCTGTTTAGGGTAAACACTGAAGCTTTCTTT. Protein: CASSLFRVNTEAFF.

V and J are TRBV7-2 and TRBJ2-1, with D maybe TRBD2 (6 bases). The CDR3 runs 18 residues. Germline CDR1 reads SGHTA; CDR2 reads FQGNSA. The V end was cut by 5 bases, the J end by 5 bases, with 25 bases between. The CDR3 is CASSQRIRQGGRDNEQFF. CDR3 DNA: TGTGCCAGCAGCCAGAGGATCCGCCAGGGAGGACGAGACAATGAGCAGTTCTTC.

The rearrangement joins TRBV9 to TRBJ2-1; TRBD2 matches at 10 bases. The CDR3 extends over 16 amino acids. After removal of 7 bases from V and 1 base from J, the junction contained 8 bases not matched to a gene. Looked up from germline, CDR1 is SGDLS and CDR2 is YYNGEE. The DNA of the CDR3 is TGTGCCAGCGGAAAGCGGGAGGGGCAGTCCTACAATGAGCAGTTCTTC. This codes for CASGKREGQSYNEQFF.

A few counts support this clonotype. CDR3 sequence reads: CASSSPGLSKNEQFF. The DNA for the CDR3 is TGTGCCAGCAGCTCACCGGGACTAAGCAAGAATGAGCAGTTCTTC. J is TRBJ2-1 and V is TRBV11-2, with 7 nucleotides matching TRBD2. Losses at the gene ends were 4 bases for V and 7 bases for J; bases not matched to a gene: 10. CDR3 length: 15 residues. In germline, CDR1 is SGHAT, CDR2 FQNNGV.

The CDR3 DNA sequence: TGTGCCAGCAGTTTTTCTGCGAATAGCAATCAGCCCCAGCATTTT. This codes for CASSFSANSNQPQHF. The chain joins TRBV12-3 or TRBV12-4 to TRBJ1-5; no reliable D call. V gave up 3 bases and J gave up 0 bases, with 9 bases separating them. This CDR3 is built from 15 residues.